This T cell receptor (beta chain) was sequenced for a study of PD-L1 blockade in urothelial cancer. Across the whole study: Atezolizumab at 1,200 mg intravenously every 3 weeks was started by patients around 2014. A median around 140,000 T cells were found in blood samples. Broader study findings: Pretreatment blood TCR clonality under the median forecast improved survival.

The CDR3 is 13 amino acids. Germline assignment: CDR1 SEHNR and CDR2 FQNEAQ (reference sequence). The V gene lost 3 bases and the J gene lost 0 bases, with 5 bases spanning the gap. Sequencing was performed with immunoSEQ multiplex PCR; in TCRdb, only in-frame clones are kept and a portion is missing. The table shows about 15,000 clones, with around 87% occurring only once. With respect to this clone: Its antigen is as yet unknown.

Sample: PBMCs, taken around atezolizumab (anti-PD-L1) treatment. The receptor's source is a man in his 70s with urothelial cancer. The chain carries TRBV7-9 and TRBJ1-1; D gene ambiguous. The CDR3 is CASSLALNTEAFF. The CDR3 region has the DNA TGTGCCAGCAGCTTGGCCTTGAACACTGAAGCTTTCTTT.